This T cell receptor beta chain was captured in a study of metastatic and nonmetastatic thyroid tumors. Per germline, CDR1 MNHNS and CDR2 SASEGT. The CDR3 consists of 14 residues. Germline trimming cut 6 bases from V and 7 bases from J; bases unmatched to any gene: 5. The table lists this clone with a few counts. Patients had received no treatment of any kind before thyroid surgery. TCRdb reprocessed the PCR reads via MiXCR. The table lists 15,000 to 25,000 clones, approximately 24% of them singletons. The sequenced sample was tumor tissue. This receptor was taken from a male donor with papillary thyroid cancer or a benign thyroid nodule (not recorded which). Some clones in this sample may be carry-over from other donors' samples. This chain links TRBV6-1 with TRBJ2-2; TRBD2 matches 10 bases. The CDR3 DNA is TGTGCCAGCAGGACAGCGGGAGGGAGCGGGGAGCTGTTTTTT. Its translation: CASRTAGGSGELFF.